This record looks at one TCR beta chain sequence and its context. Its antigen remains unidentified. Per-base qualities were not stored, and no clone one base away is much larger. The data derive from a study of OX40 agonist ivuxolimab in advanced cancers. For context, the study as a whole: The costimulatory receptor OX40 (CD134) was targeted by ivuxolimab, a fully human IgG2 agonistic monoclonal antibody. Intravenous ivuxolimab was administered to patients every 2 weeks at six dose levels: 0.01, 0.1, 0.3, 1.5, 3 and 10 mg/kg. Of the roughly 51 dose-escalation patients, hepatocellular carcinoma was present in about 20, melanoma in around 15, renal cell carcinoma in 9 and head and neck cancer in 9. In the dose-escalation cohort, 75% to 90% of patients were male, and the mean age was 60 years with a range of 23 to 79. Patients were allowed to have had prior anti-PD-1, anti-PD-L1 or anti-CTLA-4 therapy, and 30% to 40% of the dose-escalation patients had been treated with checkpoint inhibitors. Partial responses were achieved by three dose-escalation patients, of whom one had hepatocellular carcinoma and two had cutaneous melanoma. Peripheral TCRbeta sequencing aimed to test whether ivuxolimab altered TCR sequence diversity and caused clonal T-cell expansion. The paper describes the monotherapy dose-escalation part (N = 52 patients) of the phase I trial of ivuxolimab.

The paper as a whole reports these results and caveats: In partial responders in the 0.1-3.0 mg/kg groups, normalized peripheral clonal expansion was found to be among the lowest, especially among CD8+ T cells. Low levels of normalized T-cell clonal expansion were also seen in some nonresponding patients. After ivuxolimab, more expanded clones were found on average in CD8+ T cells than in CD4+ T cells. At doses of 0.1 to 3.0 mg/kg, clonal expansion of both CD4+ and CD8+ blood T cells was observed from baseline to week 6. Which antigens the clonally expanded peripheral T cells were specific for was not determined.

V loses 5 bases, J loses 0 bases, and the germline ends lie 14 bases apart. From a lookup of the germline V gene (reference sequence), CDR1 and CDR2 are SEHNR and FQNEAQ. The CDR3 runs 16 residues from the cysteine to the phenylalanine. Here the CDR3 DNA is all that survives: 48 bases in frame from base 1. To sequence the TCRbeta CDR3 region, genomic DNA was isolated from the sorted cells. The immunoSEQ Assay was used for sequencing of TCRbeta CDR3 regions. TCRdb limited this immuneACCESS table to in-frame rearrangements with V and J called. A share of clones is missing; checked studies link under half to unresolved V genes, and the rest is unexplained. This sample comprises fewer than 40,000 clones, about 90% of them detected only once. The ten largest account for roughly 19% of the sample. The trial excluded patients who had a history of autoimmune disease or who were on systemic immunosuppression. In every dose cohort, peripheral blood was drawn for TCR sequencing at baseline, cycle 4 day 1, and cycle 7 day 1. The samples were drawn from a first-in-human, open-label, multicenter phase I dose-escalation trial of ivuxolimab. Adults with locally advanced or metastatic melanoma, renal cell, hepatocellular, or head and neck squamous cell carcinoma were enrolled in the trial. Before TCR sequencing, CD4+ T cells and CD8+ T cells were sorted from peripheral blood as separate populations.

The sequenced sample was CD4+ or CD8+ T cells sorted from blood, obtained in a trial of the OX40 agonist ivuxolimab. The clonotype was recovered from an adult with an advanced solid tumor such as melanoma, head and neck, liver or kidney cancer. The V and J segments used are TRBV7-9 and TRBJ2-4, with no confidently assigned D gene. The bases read TGTGCCAGCAGCCCCCCAGAAGCTCTAGCCAAAAACATTCAGTACTTC. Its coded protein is CASSPPEALAKNIQYF.